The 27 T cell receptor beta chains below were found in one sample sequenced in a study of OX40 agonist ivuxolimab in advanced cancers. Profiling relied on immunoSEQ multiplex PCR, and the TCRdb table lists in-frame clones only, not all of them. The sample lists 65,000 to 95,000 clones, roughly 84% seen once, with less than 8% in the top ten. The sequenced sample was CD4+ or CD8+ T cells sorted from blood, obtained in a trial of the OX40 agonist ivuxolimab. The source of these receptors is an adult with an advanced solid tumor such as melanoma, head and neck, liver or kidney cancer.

CDR3 protein: CASSLGGTGNTEAFF. CDR3 DNA sequence: TGTGCCAGCAGCTTGGGTGGCACGGGGAACACTGAAGCTTTCTTT. The chain couples TRBV5-4 to TRBJ1-1; D remains unclear. V gave up 0 bases and J gave up 1 base, with 10 bases separating them. This CDR3 comprises 15 residues. The germline V gene has CDR1 SGHNT and CDR2 YYREEE (reference sequence).

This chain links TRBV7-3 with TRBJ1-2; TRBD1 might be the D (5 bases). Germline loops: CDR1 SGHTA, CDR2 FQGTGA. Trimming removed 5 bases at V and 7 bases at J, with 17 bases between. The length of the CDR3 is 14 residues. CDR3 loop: CASSPPTGGGGYTF. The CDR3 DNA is TGTGCCAGCAGCCCCCCCACAGGCGGCGGTGGCTACACCTTC.

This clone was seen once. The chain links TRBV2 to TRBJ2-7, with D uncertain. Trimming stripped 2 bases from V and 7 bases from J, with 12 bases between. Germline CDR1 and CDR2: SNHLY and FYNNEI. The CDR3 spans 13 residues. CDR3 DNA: TGTGCCAGCAGTGAAAGGTCGACACTTGAGCAGTACTTC. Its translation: CASSERSTLEQYF. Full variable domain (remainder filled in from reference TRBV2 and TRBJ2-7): EPEVTQTPSHQVTQMGQEVILRCVPISNHLYFYWYRQILGQKVEFLVSFYNNEISEKSEIFDDQFSVERPDGSNFTLKIRSTKLEDSAMYFCASSERSTLEQYFGPGTRLTVT.

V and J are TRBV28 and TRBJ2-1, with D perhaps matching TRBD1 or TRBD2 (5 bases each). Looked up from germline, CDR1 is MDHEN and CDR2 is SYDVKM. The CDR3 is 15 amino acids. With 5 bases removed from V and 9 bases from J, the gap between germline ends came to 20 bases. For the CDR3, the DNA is TGTGCCAGCAGTGGCGCCGGGACCCCTTACCCTGAGCAGTTCTTC. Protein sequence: CASSGAGTPYPEQFF.

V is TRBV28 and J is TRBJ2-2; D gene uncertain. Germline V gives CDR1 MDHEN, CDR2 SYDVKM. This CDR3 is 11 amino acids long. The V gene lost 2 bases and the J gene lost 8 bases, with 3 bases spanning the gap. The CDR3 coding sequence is TGTGCCAGCAGTTTACGGGGGGAGCTGTTTTTT. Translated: CASSLRGELFF.

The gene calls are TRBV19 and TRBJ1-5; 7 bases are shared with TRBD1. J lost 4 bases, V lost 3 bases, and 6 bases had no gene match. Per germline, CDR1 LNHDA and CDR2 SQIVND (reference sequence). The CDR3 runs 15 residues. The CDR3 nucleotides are TGTGCCAGTAGTATGACAGGGTTGGGGAATCAGCCCCAGCATTTT. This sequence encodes CASSMTGLGNQPQHF.

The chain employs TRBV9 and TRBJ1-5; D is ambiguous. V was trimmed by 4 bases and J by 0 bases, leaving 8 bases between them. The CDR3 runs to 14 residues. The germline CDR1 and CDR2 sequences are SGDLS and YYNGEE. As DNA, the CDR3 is TGTGCCAGCAGCCCCCGGCCTAGCAATCAGCCCCAGCATTTT. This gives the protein CASSPRPSNQPQHF. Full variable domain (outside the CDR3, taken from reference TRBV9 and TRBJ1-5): DSGVTQTPKHLITATGQRVTLRCSPRSGDLSVYWYQQSLDQGLQFLIQYYNGEERAKGNILERFSAQQFPDLHSELNLSSLELGDSALYFCASSPRPSNQPQHFGDGTRLSIL.

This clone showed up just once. The CDR3 here is CASSPGIEAFF. As DNA, the CDR3 is TGTGCCAGCAGTCCGGGAATTGAAGCTTTCTTT. J is TRBJ1-1 and V is TRBV6-5; D uncertain. V was trimmed by 5 bases and J by 7 bases, leaving 8 bases between them. The CDR3 runs to 11 residues. The germline V gene encodes CDR1 MNHEY and CDR2 SVGAGI.

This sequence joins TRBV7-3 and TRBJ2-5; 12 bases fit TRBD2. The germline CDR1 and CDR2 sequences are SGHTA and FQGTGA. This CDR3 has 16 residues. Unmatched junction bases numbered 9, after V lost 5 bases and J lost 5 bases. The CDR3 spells CASSLGLAGTGETQYF. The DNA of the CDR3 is TGTGCCAGCAGCCTAGGACTAGCGGGGACGGGGGAGACCCAGTACTTC.

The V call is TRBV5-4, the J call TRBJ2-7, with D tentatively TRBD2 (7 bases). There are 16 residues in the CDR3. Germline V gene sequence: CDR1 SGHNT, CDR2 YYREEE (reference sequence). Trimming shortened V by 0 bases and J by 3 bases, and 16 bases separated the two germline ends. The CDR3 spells CASSLGGGAGGYEQYF. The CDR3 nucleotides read TGTGCCAGCAGCTTGGGTGGGGGGGCTGGAGGCTACGAGCAGTACTTC.

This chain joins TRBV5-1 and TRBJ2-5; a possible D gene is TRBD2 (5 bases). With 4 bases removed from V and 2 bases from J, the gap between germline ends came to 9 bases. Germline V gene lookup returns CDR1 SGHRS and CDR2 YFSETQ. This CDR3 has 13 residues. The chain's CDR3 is CASSPTGQETQYF. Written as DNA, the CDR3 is TGCGCCAGCAGCCCCACGGGGCAAGAGACCCAGTACTTC.

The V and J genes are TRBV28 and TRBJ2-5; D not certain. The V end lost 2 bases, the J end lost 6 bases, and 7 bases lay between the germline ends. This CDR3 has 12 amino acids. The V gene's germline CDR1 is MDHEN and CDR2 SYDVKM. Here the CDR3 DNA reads TGTGCCAGCAGTTTAAATGGAAAGACCCAGTACTTC. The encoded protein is CASSLNGKTQYF.

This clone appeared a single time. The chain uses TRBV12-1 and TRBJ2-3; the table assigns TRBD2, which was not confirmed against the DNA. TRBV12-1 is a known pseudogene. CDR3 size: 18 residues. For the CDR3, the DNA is TGTGCCAGCAGCGAATTGACTAGCGGGAGGCTTAGCACAGATACGCAGTATTTT. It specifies CASSELTSGRLSTDTQYF.

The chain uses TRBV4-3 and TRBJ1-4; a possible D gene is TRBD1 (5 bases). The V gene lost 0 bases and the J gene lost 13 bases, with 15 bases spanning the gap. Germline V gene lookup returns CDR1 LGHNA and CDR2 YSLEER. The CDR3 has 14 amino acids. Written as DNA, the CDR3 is TGCGCCAGCAGCCAAGACGTGAGGGGCCGGTCACTGTTTTTT. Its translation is CASSQDVRGRSLFF.

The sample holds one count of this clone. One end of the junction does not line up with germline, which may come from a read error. CDR3: CASSFGFRPAFF. In DNA form, the CDR3 reads TGTGCCAGCAGCTTCGGCTTCCGACCAGCTTTCTTT. The gene calls are TRBV5-3 and TRBJ1-1; D not certain. TRBV5-3 is treated as an ORF (open reading frame) with a function not yet certain. This CDR3 has 12 residues.

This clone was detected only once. The CDR3 region has the DNA TGTGCCAGCAGCCTAGACACCTTTAGCAATCAGCCCCAGCATTTT. Amino acid sequence: CASSLDTFSNQPQHF. This chain links TRBV5-5 with TRBJ1-5; no clear D gene. This CDR3 region has 15 residues. V was clipped by 4 bases and J by 0 bases, with 11 bases between them. CDR1 SGHKS and CDR2 YYEKEE come from the germline V gene (reference sequence).

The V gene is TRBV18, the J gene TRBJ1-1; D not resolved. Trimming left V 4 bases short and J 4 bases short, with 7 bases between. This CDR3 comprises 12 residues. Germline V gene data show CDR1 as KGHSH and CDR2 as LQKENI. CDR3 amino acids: CASSLSFTEAFF. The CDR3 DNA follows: TGTGCCAGCTCACTATCATTCACTGAAGCTTTCTTT. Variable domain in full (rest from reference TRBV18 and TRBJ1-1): NAGVMQNPRHLVRRRGQEARLRCSPMKGHSHVYWYRQLPEEGLKFMVYLQKENIIDESGMPKERFSAEFPKEGPSILRIQQVVRGDSAAYFCASSLSFTEAFFGQGTRLTVV.

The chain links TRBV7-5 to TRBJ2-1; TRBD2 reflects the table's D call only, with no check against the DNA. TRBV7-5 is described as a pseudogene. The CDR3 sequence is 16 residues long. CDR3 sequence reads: CVRSLGLQGGLNEQFF. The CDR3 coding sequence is TGTGTCAGAAGCTTAGGACTTCAGGGAGGCCTCAATGAGCAGTTCTTC.

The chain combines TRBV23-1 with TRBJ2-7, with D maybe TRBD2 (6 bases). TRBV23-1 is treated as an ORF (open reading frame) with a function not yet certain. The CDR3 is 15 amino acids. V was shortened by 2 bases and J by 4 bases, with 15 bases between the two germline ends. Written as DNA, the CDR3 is TGCGCCAGCAGTCAAGGTCGGAGGGATATTTACGAGCAGTACTTC. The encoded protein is CASSQGRRDIYEQYF.

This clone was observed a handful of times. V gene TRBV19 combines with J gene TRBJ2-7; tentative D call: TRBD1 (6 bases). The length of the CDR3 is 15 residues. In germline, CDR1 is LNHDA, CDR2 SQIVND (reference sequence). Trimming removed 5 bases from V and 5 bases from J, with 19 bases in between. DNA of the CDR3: TGTGCCAGTAGTCCGACAGGAATCCAGTCCGACGAGCAGTACTTC. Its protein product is CASSPTGIQSDEQYF.

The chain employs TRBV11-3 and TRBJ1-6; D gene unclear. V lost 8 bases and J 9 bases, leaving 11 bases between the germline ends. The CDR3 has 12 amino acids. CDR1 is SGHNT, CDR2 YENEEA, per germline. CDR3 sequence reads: CASARDGSPLHF. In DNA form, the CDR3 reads TGTGCCAGCGCAAGAGATGGTTCACCCCTCCACTTT.

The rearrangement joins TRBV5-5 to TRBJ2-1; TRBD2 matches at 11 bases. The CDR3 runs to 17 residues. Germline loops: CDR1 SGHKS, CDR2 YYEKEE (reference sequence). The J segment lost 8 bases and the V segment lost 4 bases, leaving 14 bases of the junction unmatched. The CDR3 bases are TGTGCCAGCAGCCCAATGGCTTTAGCGGGGGGGCCCGATGAGCAGTTCTTC. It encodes CASSPMALAGGPDEQFF.

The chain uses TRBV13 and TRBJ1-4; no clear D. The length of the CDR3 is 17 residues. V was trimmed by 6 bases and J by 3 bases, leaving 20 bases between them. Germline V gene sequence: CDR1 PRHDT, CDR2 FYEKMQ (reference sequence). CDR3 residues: CASSPSIRERSNEKLFF. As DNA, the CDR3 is TGTGCCAGCAGTCCCTCTATACGTGAACGGTCTAATGAAAAACTGTTTTTT.

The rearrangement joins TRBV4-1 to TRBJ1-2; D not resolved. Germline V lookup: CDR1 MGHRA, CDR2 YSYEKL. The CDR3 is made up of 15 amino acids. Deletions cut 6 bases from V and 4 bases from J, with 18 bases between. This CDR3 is CASRLTGLRGYGYTF. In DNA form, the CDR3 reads TGCGCCAGCAGACTCACCGGGCTAAGAGGCTATGGCTACACCTTC.

In nucleotides, the CDR3 is TGTGCCATTGGCGGTAACTCCTACAATGAGCAGTTCTTC. Translating gives CAIGGNSYNEQFF. J is TRBJ2-1 and V is TRBV19; D is unclear. V gave up 10 bases and J gave up 0 bases, with 10 bases separating them. The CDR3 covers 13 residues. Per germline, CDR1 LNHDA and CDR2 SQIVND (reference sequence).

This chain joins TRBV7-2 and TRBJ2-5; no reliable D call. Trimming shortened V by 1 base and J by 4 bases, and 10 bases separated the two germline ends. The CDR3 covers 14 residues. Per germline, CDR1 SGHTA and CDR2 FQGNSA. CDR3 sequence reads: CASSLESFSETQYF. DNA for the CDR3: TGTGCCAGCAGCTTAGAAAGCTTTTCAGAGACCCAGTACTTC.

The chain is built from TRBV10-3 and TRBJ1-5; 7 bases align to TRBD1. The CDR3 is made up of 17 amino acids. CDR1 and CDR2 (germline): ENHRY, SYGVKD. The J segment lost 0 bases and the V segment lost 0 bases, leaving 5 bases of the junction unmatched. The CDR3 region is CAISESDRSYSNQPQHF. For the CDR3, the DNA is TGTGCCATCAGTGAGTCGGACAGGTCCTATAGCAATCAGCCCCAGCATTTT.